The 7 T cell receptor beta chains in this list originate from one sample, sequenced in a study of blood T cell repertoires in COVID-19. Here immunoSEQ multiplex PCR was the method, and the copy in TCRdb shows in-frame clones only, minus some. The sample includes around 700,000 clones, 80% to 90% of them seen just once. The sample was peripheral blood. Receptors originate from a woman younger than 35 with acute or convalescent COVID-19.

The rearrangement joins TRBV18 to TRBJ1-5; the match to TRBD1 covers 10 bases. The CDR3 contains 15 residues. After removal of 1 base from V and 4 bases from J, the junction contained 1 base not matched to a gene. Germline V gene sequence: CDR1 KGHSH, CDR2 LQKENI. For the CDR3, the DNA is TGTGCCAGCTCACCACGGACAGGGGGGAATCAGCCCCAGCATTTT. This sequence encodes CASSPRTGGNQPQHF.

In DNA, the CDR3 is TGCGCCAGCAGCCAAAACCGACAGGAAAGGAGCAATCAGCCCCAGCATTTT. Translated: CASSQNRQERSNQPQHF. V gene TRBV4-1 combines with J gene TRBJ1-5, with D perhaps TRBD1 (6 bases). V was pared by 2 bases and J by 1 base, with 15 bases between. This CDR3 spans 17 amino acids. The germline CDR1 and CDR2 sequences are MGHRA and YSYEKL.

The V gene is TRBV28, the J gene TRBJ2-7; no firm D call. The CDR3 is 11 residues long. With 3 bases removed from V and 4 bases from J, the gap between germline ends came to 4 bases. Per germline, CDR1 MDHEN and CDR2 SYDVKM. The CDR3: CASSFNYEQYF. CDR3 nucleotide sequence: TGTGCCAGCAGTTTCAATTACGAGCAGTACTTC.

The chain combines TRBV18 with TRBJ1-2; 9 nucleotides line up with TRBD1. The CDR3 is made up of 15 amino acids. CDR1 and CDR2 from the germline V gene are KGHSH and LQKENI. V trimming: 4 bases; J trimming: 2 bases; junction bases outside the gene matches: 5. The CDR3, as DNA: TGTGCCAGCTCACGGTGGGACAGGGTGAACTATGGCTACACCTTC. This gives the protein CASSRWDRVNYGYTF.

The chain joins TRBV27 to TRBJ2-3; 8 bases are a match to TRBD1. Germline assignment: CDR1 MNHEY and CDR2 SMNVEV (reference sequence). The CDR3 is made up of 16 amino acids. With V trimmed by 8 bases and J by 3 bases, 13 bases remained unmatched. CDR3 in DNA: TGTGCCAGCGCCAGACCGGAGACAGGGGTTACAGATACGCAGTATTTT. This translates into CASARPETGVTDTQYF.

The rearrangement joins TRBV11-3 to TRBJ2-7; 7 bases align to TRBD1. V dropped 5 bases and J dropped 5; count of bases not matched to a gene: 6. Per the germline V gene, CDR1 is SGHNT and CDR2 is YENEEA. The CDR3 contains 13 residues. This CDR3 is CASSRRDRHEQYF. The CDR3 nucleotides read TGTGCCAGCAGCCGCCGGGACAGACACGAGCAGTACTTC.

The rearrangement joins TRBV14 to TRBJ2-7, with 8 bases identical to TRBD1. The V segment lost 3 bases and the J segment 3 bases; nucleotides outside the gene matches: 10. CDR3 length equals 16 residues. From germline, CDR1 is SGHDN and CDR2 FVKESK. Here the CDR3 DNA reads TGTGCCAGCAGCCATCCCACAGGGGGACCAGGCTACGAGCAGTACTTC. This encodes CASSHPTGGPGYEQYF.